This T cell receptor beta chain came from a study of T cell responses to AZD1222 COVID-19 vaccine. There are 14 residues in the CDR3. The ends were cut back, 5 bases at V and 1 base at J, with 12 bases in the middle. In germline, CDR1 is SEHNR, CDR2 FQNEAQ (reference sequence). This clone has at least ten counts. TCRdb's table, derived via immunoSEQ multiplex PCR, lists solely in-frame clones and lacks some. The table has more than 150,000 clones, around 89% seen once. The sequence was obtained from an adult in good health. This specimen was peripheral blood, taken on day 0 of AZD1222 vaccination. The chain employs TRBV7-9 and TRBJ2-7; D gene ambiguous. In DNA form, the CDR3 reads TGTGCCAGCAGCACCCCGGCCAGTTCCTACGAGCAGTACTTC. Translating it yields CASSTPASSYEQYF.